Detailed here is one TCR beta chain. Terminally differentiated effector memory CD45RA+ cells were excluded from the naive CD8 cells, which were CD45RO-negative and positively selected for CCR7. This sample was taken from a study of shared clonotypes between healthy human individuals. The V gene lost 0 bases and the J gene lost 7 bases, with 11 bases spanning the gap. CDR1 is SGDLS and CDR2 is YYNGEE in the germline V gene. This CDR3 contains 13 residues. Assay: immunoSEQ multiplex PCR; the TCRdb copy retains only in-frame clones and omits some. The sample records about 550,000 clones, just under 97% being singletons.

The sequence derives from a woman between 25 and 40 years old in good health. The chain carries TRBV9 and TRBJ2-7; D not resolved. Source material: naive CD8+ T cells sorted from blood. CDR3 residues: CASSVATGWEQYF. The DNA of the CDR3 is TGTGCCAGCAGCGTAGCTACGGGTTGGGAGCAGTACTTC.